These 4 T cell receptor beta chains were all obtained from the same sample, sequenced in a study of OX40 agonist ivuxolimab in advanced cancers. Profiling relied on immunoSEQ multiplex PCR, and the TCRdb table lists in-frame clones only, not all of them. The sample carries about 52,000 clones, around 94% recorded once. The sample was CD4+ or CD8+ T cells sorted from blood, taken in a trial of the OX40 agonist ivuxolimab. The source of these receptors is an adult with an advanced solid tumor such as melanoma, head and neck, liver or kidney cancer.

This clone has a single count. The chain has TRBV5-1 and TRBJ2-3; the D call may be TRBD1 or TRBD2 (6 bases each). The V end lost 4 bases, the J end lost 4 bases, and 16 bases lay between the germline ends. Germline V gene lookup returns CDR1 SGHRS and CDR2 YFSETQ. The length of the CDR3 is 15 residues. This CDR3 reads CASSDQIGGPDTQYF. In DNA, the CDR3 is TGCGCCAGCAGCGATCAGATAGGGGGGCCAGATACGCAGTATTTT.

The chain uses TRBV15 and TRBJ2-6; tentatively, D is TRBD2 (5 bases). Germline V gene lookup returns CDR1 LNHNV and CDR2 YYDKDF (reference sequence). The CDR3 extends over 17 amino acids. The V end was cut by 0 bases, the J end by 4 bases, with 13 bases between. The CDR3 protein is CATSRDAGMGGANVLTF. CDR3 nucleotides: TGTGCCACCAGCAGAGATGCCGGGATGGGCGGGGCCAACGTCCTGACTTTC.

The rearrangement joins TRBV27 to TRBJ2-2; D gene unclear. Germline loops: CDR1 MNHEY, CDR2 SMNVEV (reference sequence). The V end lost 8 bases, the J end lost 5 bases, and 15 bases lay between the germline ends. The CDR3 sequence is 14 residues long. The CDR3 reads CASAPGRLTGELFF. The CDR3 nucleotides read TGTGCCAGCGCACCCGGTCGGCTAACCGGGGAGCTGTTTTTT.

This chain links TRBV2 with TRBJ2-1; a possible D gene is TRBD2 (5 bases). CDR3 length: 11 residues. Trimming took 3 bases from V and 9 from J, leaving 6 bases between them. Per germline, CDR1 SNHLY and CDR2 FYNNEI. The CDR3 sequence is CASSDGGEQFF. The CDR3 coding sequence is TGTGCCAGCAGTGACGGAGGTGAGCAGTTCTTC.